These 21 T cell receptor beta chains originate from one sample sequenced in a study of blood T cell repertoires in COVID-19. Clones were sequenced by immunoSEQ multiplex PCR, and TCRdb holds only the in-frame ones, with some missing. The sample contains more than 200,000 clones, around four fifths of which appear only once. Sequenced sample: peripheral blood. These receptors were collected from a woman aged 80 or older with COVID-19, enrolled during active disease.

Comments on this clone: The identical CDR3 is also encoded by other nucleotide sequences in the sample. The chain has TRBV18 and TRBJ1-2; 8 bases are a match to TRBD1. After removal of 3 bases from V and 2 bases from J, the junction contained 5 bases not matched to a gene. Looked up from germline, CDR1 is KGHSH and CDR2 is LQKENI. The CDR3 consists of 15 residues. Written as DNA, the CDR3 is TGTGCCAGCTCACCCTTGACAGGGGCCAACTATGGCTACACCTTC. Residues: CASSPLTGANYGYTF. Full variable domain (rest looked up from reference TRBV18 and TRBJ1-2): NAGVMQNPRHLVRRRGQEARLRCSPMKGHSHVYWYRQLPEEGLKFMVYLQKENIIDESGMPKERFSAEFPKEGPSILRIQQVVRGDSAAYFCASSPLTGANYGYTFGSGTRLTVV.

The rearrangement uses TRBV2 and TRBJ2-3; TRBD2 matches at 10 bases. V lost 5 bases to trimming and J lost 2 bases; unmatched junction nucleotides: 4. The CDR3 has 15 amino acids. Germline-derived CDR1 and CDR2 are SNHLY and FYNNEI. The CDR3 DNA reads TGTGCCAGCAGTTTAGCGGGGGGATACACAGATACGCAGTATTTT. Protein sequence: CASSLAGGYTDTQYF.

This rearrangement joins TRBV5-1 to TRBJ2-3, with D perhaps matching TRBD1 (6 bases). This CDR3 contains 13 residues. The V gene lost 5 bases and the J gene lost 5 bases, with 12 bases spanning the gap. Germline CDR1 SGHRS, CDR2 YFSETQ. The DNA of the CDR3 is TGCGCCAGCAGTTACCGGACAGAAGATACGCAGTATTTT. This codes for CASSYRTEDTQYF.

This clone has only a few counts. The chain has TRBV6-2 or TRBV6-3 and TRBJ1-6; D not certain. Between the trimmed V and J ends, which lost 5 bases and 8 bases, there was a span of 19 bases. CDR1 is MNHEY and CDR2 is SVGEGT in the germline V gene. This CDR3 has 16 residues. The CDR3 DNA is TGTGCCAGCAGTCTACGACCGGGAGGGAGTTATTCACCCCTCCACTTT. It translates to CASSLRPGGSYSPLHF.

This clone was recorded only once. The V gene is TRBV30, the J gene TRBJ2-7; D is undetermined. The CDR3 covers 14 residues. Trimming removed 5 bases from V and 3 bases from J, with 17 bases in between. Germline V lookup: CDR1 GTSNPN, CDR2 SVGIG (reference sequence). The DNA of the CDR3 is TGTGCCTGGGCCGCCCGATCCAGAGGCTACGAGCAGTACTTC. It is translated as CAWAARSRGYEQYF.

Details on this clone: The junction differs from germline at one of its ends, possibly a read error. This chain joins TRBV24-1 and TRBJ1-4; D is ambiguous. Germline CDR1 and CDR2: KGHDR and SFDVKD. CDR3 length equals 9 residues. The CDR3 reads CATSEHQVF. CDR3 in DNA: TGTGCCACCAGTGAACATCAGGTTTTT.

V and J are TRBV18 and TRBJ1-6; D is possibly TRBD1 (6 bases). V gave up 1 base and J gave up 5 bases, with 6 bases separating them. This CDR3 has 14 residues. The germline V gene has CDR1 KGHSH and CDR2 LQKENI. CDR3 in amino acids: CASSPQGDNSPLHF. The DNA of the CDR3 is TGTGCCAGCTCACCACAGGGGGATAATTCACCCCTCCACTTT.

The chain carries TRBV5-1 and TRBJ1-1, with D perhaps TRBD1 (6 bases). The germline V and J ends were trimmed by 0 bases and 3 bases, with 9 bases remaining between them. CDR3 length: 14 amino acids. Germline CDR1 is SGHRS and CDR2 is YFSETQ. CDR3 sequence (DNA): TGCGCCAGCAGCTTGGCCAGGGGTGACACTGAAGCTTTCTTT. Translated, it gives CASSLARGDTEAFF.

CDR3 residues: CASSAHRESYEQYF. The CDR3 DNA reads TGTGCCAGCAGTGCCCACAGGGAGAGCTACGAGCAGTACTTC. The chain employs TRBV27 and TRBJ2-7, with D perhaps TRBD1 (6 bases). Trimming cost V 5 bases and J 3 bases, with 14 bases left between them. The length of the CDR3 is 14 residues. CDR1 is MNHEY, CDR2 SMNVEV, per germline (reference sequence).

V is TRBV5-4 and J is TRBJ2-1, with 9 positions matching TRBD1. CDR1 SGHNT and CDR2 YYREEE come from the germline V gene (reference sequence). This CDR3 has 14 amino acids. V shed 6 bases and J 9 bases; nucleotides not matched to a gene: 10. The CDR3 region is CASTGQGNHGEQFF. The DNA of the CDR3 is TGTGCCAGCACCGGACAGGGGAATCATGGTGAGCAGTTCTTC.

This chain uses TRBV6-5 with TRBJ2-5, with 10 bases matching TRBD2. Looked up from germline, CDR1 is MNHEY and CDR2 is SVGAGI. The CDR3 is 14 amino acids. The V and J ends lost 6 bases and 5 bases, in that order; junction bases with no gene match: 6. In nucleotides, the CDR3 is TGTGCCAGCAGGGCTAGCGGGGGAGGGGAGACCCAGTACTTC. Translated: CASRASGGGETQYF.

The chain links TRBV6-4 to TRBJ1-6; TRBD1 agrees at 9 bases. Per germline, CDR1 MRHNA and CDR2 SNTAGT. V shed 8 bases, J shed 5 bases, and the junction held 7 bases outside the gene matches. The CDR3 has 15 amino acids. In nucleotides, the CDR3 is TGTGCCAGCGCCCGGGACAGGGACAATAATTCACCCCTCCACTTT. It specifies CASARDRDNNSPLHF.

V and J are TRBV19 and TRBJ1-2; no reliable D call. Trimming stripped 4 bases from V and 6 bases from J, with 3 bases between. The CDR3 loop spans 10 amino acids. Germline CDR1 reads LNHDA; CDR2 reads SQIVND (reference sequence). The CDR3 DNA reads as TGTGCCAGTAGTACGGATGGCTACACCTTC. Its protein is CASSTDGYTF.

This sequence joins TRBV28 and TRBJ1-2; unclear D gene. CDR1 and CDR2 from the germline V gene are MDHEN and SYDVKM. Trimming took 2 bases from V and 2 from J, leaving 3 bases between them. This CDR3 contains 12 residues. The CDR3: CASSLQNYGYTF. The CDR3 DNA follows: TGTGCCAGCAGTTTACAGAACTATGGCTACACCTTC.

This chain uses TRBV7-9 with TRBJ2-7, with D possibly matching TRBD1 (6 bases). This CDR3 is 12 amino acids long. Germline V gene lookup returns CDR1 SEHNR and CDR2 FQNEAQ (reference sequence). Here the CDR3 reads CASSLAGTLWDV. The CDR3 region has the DNA TGTGCCAGCAGCTTAGCAGGGACACTTTGGGATGTC.

The V and J genes are TRBV3-1 (or the pseudogene TRBV3-2) and TRBJ1-4; 9 nucleotides agree with TRBD1. Trimming took 4 bases from V and 2 from J; bases not matched to a gene: 2. The CDR3 has 15 residues. Germline CDR1 reads LGHDT; CDR2 reads YNNKEL (reference sequence). The CDR3 coding sequence is TGTGCCAGCAGCCCCGGACAGGGGACTAATGAAAAACTGTTTTTT. Translated: CASSPGQGTNEKLFF.

The chain recombines TRBV6-5 with TRBJ1-1; perhaps TRBD1 as D (6 bases). Trimming cost V 6 bases and J 6 bases, with 17 bases left between them. Germline V gene data show CDR1 as MNHEY and CDR2 as SVGAGI. This CDR3 spans 14 amino acids. CDR3 sequence (DNA): TGTGCCAGCAGGCCTGGACAGTGGTACGCTGAAGCTTTCTTT. This gives the protein CASRPGQWYAEAFF.

V is TRBV3-1 (or the pseudogene TRBV3-2) and J is TRBJ2-5; 9 bases line up with TRBD1. J was trimmed by 5 bases and V by 4 bases; bases with no gene match: 8. This CDR3 has 15 residues. The germline V gene encodes CDR1 LGHDT and CDR2 YNNKEL (reference sequence). The CDR3 DNA follows: TGTGCCAGCAGCCTAACGGACAGGGGTCGGGAGACCCAGTACTTC. Its translation is CASSLTDRGRETQYF.

The chain links TRBV2 to TRBJ2-2; 10 bases are a match to TRBD2. This CDR3 spans 16 amino acids. Germline V CDR1 and CDR2: SNHLY, FYNNEI. V gave up 6 bases and J gave up 4 bases; unmatched junction bases: 8. CDR3 sequence reads: CASRGSGGTSTGELFF. CDR3 DNA sequence: TGTGCCAGCAGGGGTAGCGGGGGGACCTCCACCGGGGAGCTGTTTTTT.

The V and J genes are TRBV18 and TRBJ1-2, with D perhaps matching TRBD1 (6 bases). Germline CDR1 is KGHSH and CDR2 is LQKENI. This CDR3 is 14 amino acids long. V lost 1 base and J lost 6, with 12 bases in between. CDR3: CASSPRRGAHGYTF. In nucleotides, the CDR3 is TGTGCCAGCTCACCACGCAGGGGTGCACATGGCTACACCTTC.

The gene calls are TRBV28 and TRBJ1-5, with 9 bases fitting TRBD1. The J segment lost 0 bases and the V segment lost 3 bases, leaving 12 bases of the junction unmatched. This CDR3 is built from 19 residues. CDR1 and CDR2 (germline): MDHEN, SYDVKM. The CDR3 reads CASSFHRQGVAYSNQPQHF. The CDR3 DNA follows: TGTGCCAGCAGTTTTCATCGACAGGGGGTGGCGTATAGCAATCAGCCCCAGCATTTT.